The clone carrying this T cell receptor beta chain was picked up a small number of times. Its target is unknown. V was clipped by 4 bases and J by 0 bases, with 19 bases between them. Germline CDR1 reads MDHEN; CDR2 reads SYDVKM. This CDR3 has 17 amino acids. Naive and memory CD4+ T cell DNA was deep-sequenced without culture. Clones were read by immunoSEQ multiplex PCR, and TCRdb kept only the in-frame ones, dropping some. Of around 56,000 clones in the sample, roughly 85% were seen once. The data were obtained in a study of CD4 T cells in relation to SARS-CoV-2 and coronaviruses. Study-level points and caveats: This crossreactivity analysis covered spike protein alone, no other viral proteins. Each donor contributed either pre-pandemic or post-infection samples, not both. According to naive versus memory sequencing, detected responses are memory recall, not newly primed.

The unexposed donors gave CD4+ T cells in about 2010-2019, prior to COVID-19. The sequence derives from a human donor in good health. Specimen: memory CD4+ T cells from PBMCs. The chain employs TRBV28 and TRBJ2-7; D call uncertain. This chain's CDR3 is CASSSPSFVKSSYEQYF. The CDR3 DNA sequence: TGTGCCAGCAGTTCCCCCTCCTTTGTAAAGAGCTCCTACGAGCAGTACTTC.